Following are 24 T cell receptor beta chains from one sample sequenced in a study of T cell responses to AZD1222 COVID-19 vaccine. Assay: immunoSEQ multiplex PCR; the TCRdb copy retains only in-frame clones and omits some. There are 200,000 or so clones in the sample; roughly 93% occur only once, and over 0.75% lies in the top ten. The starting material was peripheral blood, obtained on day 0 of AZD1222 vaccination. These receptors came from an adult in good health.

CDR3 DNA: TGCGCCAGCAGCCAAGTTACAGGGAGTGTGAATTCACCCCTCCACTTT. Protein: CASSQVTGSVNSPLHF. This chain joins TRBV4-1 and TRBJ1-6; perhaps TRBD1 as D (6 bases). The germline V and J ends were trimmed by 1 base and 7 bases, with 14 bases remaining between them. Germline CDR1 reads MGHRA; CDR2 reads YSYEKL. The CDR3 is 16 residues long.

The chain combines TRBV28 with TRBJ1-1; the D is unclear. The CDR3 has 15 residues. Between the trimmed V and J ends, which lost 7 bases and 1 base, there was a span of 16 bases. The germline CDR1 and CDR2 sequences are MDHEN and SYDVKM. The DNA of the CDR3 is TGTGCCAGCATGTCCCCCTTCGGGCGGAACACTGAAGCTTTCTTT. This translates into CASMSPFGRNTEAFF.

V usage is TRBV7-9 and J usage is TRBJ2-7, with D perhaps TRBD1 or TRBD2 (5 bases each). This CDR3 has 13 residues. Per the germline V gene, CDR1 is SEHNR and CDR2 is FQNEAQ (reference sequence). Trimming stripped 0 bases from V and 3 bases from J, with 6 bases between. The CDR3 nucleotides read TGTGCCAGCAGCTTAGCGGGGGTCTACGAGCAGTACTTC. As protein: CASSLAGVYEQYF.

The count of this clone is one. This rearrangement joins TRBV3-1 (or the pseudogene TRBV3-2) to TRBJ1-2, with D possibly TRBD1 on 5 matching bases. CDR1 and CDR2 from the germline V gene are LGHDT and YNNKEL (reference sequence). The V end lost 4 bases, the J end lost 4 bases, and 13 bases lay between the germline ends. The CDR3 extends over 14 amino acids. CDR3: CASSRSSGGYGYTF. Here the CDR3 DNA reads TGTGCCAGCAGCCGAAGCTCGGGGGGCTATGGCTACACCTTC.

The genes are TRBV19 and TRBJ1-4; no clear D gene. The ends were cut back, 7 bases at V and 0 bases at J, with 9 bases in the middle. CDR3 length: 14 residues. Germline V gene sequence: CDR1 LNHDA, CDR2 SQIVND (reference sequence). The CDR3 region has the DNA TGTGCCAGTACCCGAGTTGCAACTAATGAAAAACTGTTTTTT. This gives the protein CASTRVATNEKLFF.

V gene TRBV10-3 combines with J gene TRBJ1-1, with D maybe TRBD1 (5 bases). The germline V gene has CDR1 ENHRY and CDR2 SYGVKD. Trimming left V 3 bases short and J 1 base short, with 15 bases between. CDR3 length: 16 residues. The CDR3 DNA follows: TGTGCCATCAGTGAAGGGGCAGGGACGGGGAACACTGAAGCTTTCTTT. As protein: CAISEGAGTGNTEAFF.

For the CDR3, the DNA is TGTGCCAGCAGCCAAGTGGGGGGGCCCACAGATACGCAGTATTTT. Translation: CASSQVGGPTDTQYF. The rearrangement uses TRBV3-1 (or the pseudogene TRBV3-2) and TRBJ2-3; tentatively, D is TRBD2 (7 bases). The CDR3 consists of 15 residues. Between the trimmed V and J ends, which lost 1 base and 2 bases, there was a span of 10 bases. The germline gives CDR1 LGHDT, CDR2 YNNKEL (reference sequence).

Note on this clone: One junction end disagrees with the germline gene, perhaps due to a read error. This chain connects TRBV19 to TRBJ2-1; TRBD2 matches at 9 bases. In germline, CDR1 is LNHDA, CDR2 SQIVND (reference sequence). There are 12 residues in the CDR3. The CDR3 region is CAGGHPGNEQFF. Written as DNA, the CDR3 is TGCGCGGGGGGGCATCCTGGAAATGAGCAGTTCTTC.

The rearrangement links TRBV13 to TRBJ2-1, with 7 bases identical to TRBD1. Trimming took 1 base from V and 4 from J; bases not matched to a gene: 7. There are 16 residues in the CDR3. From germline, CDR1 is PRHDT and CDR2 FYEKMQ (reference sequence). CDR3 region: CASSLVRGTDYNEQFF. The CDR3 bases are TGTGCCAGCAGCTTAGTCAGGGGGACAGATTACAATGAGCAGTTCTTC.

The rearrangement links TRBV5-1 to TRBJ1-4; TRBD1 is a possible D gene (5 bases). The germline V gene has CDR1 SGHRS and CDR2 YFSETQ. This CDR3 has 15 amino acids. With 4 bases removed from V and 0 bases from J, the gap between germline ends came to 10 bases. In nucleotides, the CDR3 is TGCGCCAGCAGCCGAGACAGTGCAACTAATGAAAAACTGTTTTTT. Translation: CASSRDSATNEKLFF.

This clone was counted a few times. The rearrangement uses TRBV2 and TRBJ2-2; D unresolved. Germline values: CDR1 SNHLY, CDR2 FYNNEI. The V end lost 4 bases, the J end lost 1 base, and 7 bases lay between the germline ends. This CDR3 contains 14 residues. The CDR3 here is CASSGLRNTGELFF. Written as DNA, the CDR3 is TGTGCCAGCAGTGGCCTCAGGAACACCGGGGAGCTGTTTTTT.

This clone was seen once. V usage is TRBV7-2 and J usage is TRBJ1-4; TRBD1 aligns across 8 bases. V lost 5 bases to trimming and J lost 6 bases; unmatched junction nucleotides: 8. The CDR3 contains 15 residues. CDR1 SGHTA and CDR2 FQGNSA come from the germline V gene. Written as DNA, the CDR3 is TGTGCCAGCAGCCCGATTGGACAGGGTTATGAAAAACTGTTTTTT. It specifies CASSPIGQGYEKLFF.

This chain uses TRBV11-2 with TRBJ1-4; 9 nucleotides align to TRBD1. Per the germline V gene, CDR1 is SGHAT and CDR2 is FQNNGV. V dropped 3 bases and J dropped 7; count of bases not matched to a gene: 3. CDR3 length: 14 residues. The CDR3 nucleotides are TGTGCCAGCAGCTTCGGGACAGGGTTTGAAAAACTGTTTTTT. This encodes CASSFGTGFEKLFF.

This chain uses TRBV4-1 with TRBJ2-7; D not resolved. CDR1 is MGHRA and CDR2 is YSYEKL in the germline V gene. V lost 2 bases and J 5 bases, leaving 13 bases between the germline ends. The CDR3 loop spans 14 amino acids. The chain's CDR3 is CASSQYLVGNEQYF. CDR3 bases: TGCGCCAGCAGCCAATATCTAGTCGGCAACGAGCAGTACTTC.

The J gene is TRBJ2-7, the V gene TRBV4-2; TRBD2 agrees at 10 bases. V lost 4 bases to trimming and J lost 3 bases; unmatched junction nucleotides: 3. Germline values: CDR1 LGHNA, CDR2 YNFKEQ. The CDR3 has 14 amino acids. CDR3 in amino acids: CASSPGLASYEQYF. CDR3 DNA: TGTGCCAGCAGCCCGGGACTAGCGAGCTACGAGCAGTACTTC.

The rearrangement uses TRBV6-2 or TRBV6-3 and TRBJ1-5, with D possibly being TRBD1 (6 bases). The CDR3 is 15 amino acids. The ends were cut back, 5 bases at V and 5 bases at J, with 16 bases in the middle. Germline V gene sequence: CDR1 MNHEY, CDR2 SVGEGT. CDR3 DNA sequence: TGTGCCAGCAGTCTCCAGGGGAGGTTGGATCAGCCCCAGCATTTT. The encoded protein is CASSLQGRLDQPQHF.

In this sample, this clone turned up a few times. The chain links TRBV6-2 or TRBV6-3 to TRBJ2-2; possibly TRBD1 for D (6 bases). The CDR3 totals 15 residues. Trimming stripped 4 bases from V and 8 bases from J, with 17 bases between. Per the germline V gene, CDR1 is MNHEY and CDR2 is SVGEGT. CDR3 residues: CASSSPTGKTGELFF. In nucleotides, the CDR3 is TGTGCCAGCAGTTCCCCCACAGGGAAGACGGGGGAGCTGTTTTTT.

The V and J genes are TRBV7-2 and TRBJ1-3; D is perhaps TRBD1 (6 bases). This CDR3 has 15 residues. V was clipped by 0 bases and J by 3 bases, with 9 bases between them. Looked up from germline, CDR1 is SGHTA and CDR2 is FQGNSA. CDR3 in DNA: TGTGCCAGCAGCTTAGCCGGGACACTTGGAAACACCATATATTTT. Protein: CASSLAGTLGNTIYF.

The chain has TRBV5-8 and TRBJ1-6; D remains unclear. Trimming removed 1 base at V and 3 bases at J, with 5 bases between. CDR1 is SGHTS and CDR2 is YDEGEE in the germline V gene. The CDR3 is made up of 14 amino acids. The CDR3 loop is CASSLLSYNSPLHF. CDR3 in DNA: TGTGCCAGCAGCTTGCTAAGCTATAATTCACCCCTCCACTTT.

The gene calls are TRBV3-1 (or the pseudogene TRBV3-2) and TRBJ1-1; D unresolved. Germline CDR1 LGHDT, CDR2 YNNKEL (reference sequence). V shed 1 base and J shed 6 bases, with 15 bases lying between them. The CDR3 runs 15 residues. In DNA, the CDR3 is TGTGCCAGCAGCCAAGCTCTCGCACTCTTGTCTGAAGCTTTCTTT. It translates to CASSQALALLSEAFF.

V gene TRBV6-2 or TRBV6-3 combines with J gene TRBJ1-5; D unclear. The germline V gene has CDR1 MNHEY and CDR2 SVGEGT. V dropped 6 bases and J dropped 6 bases, with 6 bases sitting between them. The CDR3 is made up of 11 amino acids. The CDR3 loop reads CASSPGQPQHF. CDR3 DNA: TGTGCCAGCAGCCCTGGTCAGCCCCAGCATTTT.

The CDR3 loop reads CASSLTLLDRASGNTIYF. In DNA form, the CDR3 reads TGTGCCAGCAGCCTAACCCTCCTGGACAGGGCTTCTGGAAACACCATATATTTT. J is TRBJ1-3 and V is TRBV9, with 8 nucleotides matching TRBD1. Germline V gene sequence: CDR1 SGDLS, CDR2 YYNGEE. The CDR3 runs to 18 residues. V lost 4 bases, J lost 1 base, and 13 bases stayed unmatched.

V usage is TRBV11-2 and J usage is TRBJ2-3, with TRBD2 as a possible D gene (5 bases). The CDR3 is 15 residues long. With 5 bases removed from V and 3 bases from J, the gap between germline ends came to 15 bases. CDR1 SGHAT and CDR2 FQNNGV come from the germline V gene. This CDR3 reads CASSRLAIWTDTQYF. The DNA for the CDR3 is TGTGCCAGCAGCCGTCTAGCAATATGGACAGATACGCAGTATTTT.

This clone is a singleton in its sample. V usage is TRBV28 and J usage is TRBJ1-3; D is perhaps TRBD1 (5 bases). This CDR3 spans 14 amino acids. V lost 5 bases, J lost 0 bases, and 8 bases lay in between. Germline V gives CDR1 MDHEN, CDR2 SYDVKM. The CDR3: CASSRGDSGNTIYF. Written as DNA, the CDR3 is TGTGCCAGCAGTCGGGGGGACTCTGGAAACACCATATATTTT.